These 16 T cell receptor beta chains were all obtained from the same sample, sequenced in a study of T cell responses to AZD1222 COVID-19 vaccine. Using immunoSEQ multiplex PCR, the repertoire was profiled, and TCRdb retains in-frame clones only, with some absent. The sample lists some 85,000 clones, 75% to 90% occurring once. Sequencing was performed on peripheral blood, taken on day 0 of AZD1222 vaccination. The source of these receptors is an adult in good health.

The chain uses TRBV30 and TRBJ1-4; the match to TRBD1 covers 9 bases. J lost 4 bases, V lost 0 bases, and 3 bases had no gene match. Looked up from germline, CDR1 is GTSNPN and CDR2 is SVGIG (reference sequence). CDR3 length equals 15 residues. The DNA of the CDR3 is TGTGCCTGGAGTGTCGGGACAGGGTATAATGAAAAACTGTTTTTT. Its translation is CAWSVGTGYNEKLFF.

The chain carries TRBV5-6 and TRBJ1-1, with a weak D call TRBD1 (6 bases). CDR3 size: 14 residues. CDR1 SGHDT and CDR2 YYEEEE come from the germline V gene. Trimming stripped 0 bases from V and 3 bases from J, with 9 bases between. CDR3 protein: CASSLGQEDTEAFF. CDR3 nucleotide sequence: TGTGCCAGCAGCTTGGGACAGGAGGACACTGAAGCTTTCTTT.

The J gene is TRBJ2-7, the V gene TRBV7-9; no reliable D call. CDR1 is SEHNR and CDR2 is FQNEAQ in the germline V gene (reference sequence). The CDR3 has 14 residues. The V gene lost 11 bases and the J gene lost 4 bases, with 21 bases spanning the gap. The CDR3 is CAYSPSGWGYEQYF. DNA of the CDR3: TGTGCCTACTCCCCCTCAGGTTGGGGTTACGAGCAGTACTTC.

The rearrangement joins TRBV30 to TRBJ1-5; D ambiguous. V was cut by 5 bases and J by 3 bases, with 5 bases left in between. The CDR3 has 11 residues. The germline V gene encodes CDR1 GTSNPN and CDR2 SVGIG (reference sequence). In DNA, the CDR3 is TGTGCCTGGGGGCTCAATCAGCCCCAGCATTTT. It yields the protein CAWGLNQPQHF. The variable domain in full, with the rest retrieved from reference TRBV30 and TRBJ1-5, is SQTIHQWPATLVQPVGSPLSLECTVEGTSNPNLYWYRQAAGRGLQLLFYSVGIGQISSEVPQNLSASRPQDRQFILSSKKLLLSDSGFYLCAWGLNQPQHFGDGTRLSIL.

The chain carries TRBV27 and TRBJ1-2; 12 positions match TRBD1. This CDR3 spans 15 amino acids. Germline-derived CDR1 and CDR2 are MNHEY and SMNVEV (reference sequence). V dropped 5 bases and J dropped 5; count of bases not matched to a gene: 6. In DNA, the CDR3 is TGTGCCAGCAGTCCAGGGACAGGGGGCGGGTATGGCTACACCTTC. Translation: CASSPGTGGGYGYTF.

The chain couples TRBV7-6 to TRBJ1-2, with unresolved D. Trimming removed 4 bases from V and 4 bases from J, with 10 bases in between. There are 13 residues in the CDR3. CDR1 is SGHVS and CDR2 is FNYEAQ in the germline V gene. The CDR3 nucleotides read TGTGCCAGCAGCTCCGGGTCTCTCTATGGCTACACCTTC. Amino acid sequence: CASSSGSLYGYTF.

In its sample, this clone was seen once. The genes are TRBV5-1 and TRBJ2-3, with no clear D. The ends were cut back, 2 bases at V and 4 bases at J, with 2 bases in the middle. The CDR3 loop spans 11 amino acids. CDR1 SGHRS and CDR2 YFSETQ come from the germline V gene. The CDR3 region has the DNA TGCGCCAGCAGCTTAGCAGATACGCAGTATTTT. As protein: CASSLADTQYF.

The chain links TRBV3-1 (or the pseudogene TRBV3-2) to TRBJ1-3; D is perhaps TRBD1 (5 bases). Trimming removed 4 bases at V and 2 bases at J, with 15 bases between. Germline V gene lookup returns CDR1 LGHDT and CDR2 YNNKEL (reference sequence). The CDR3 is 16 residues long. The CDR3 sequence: CASSLPPGSTGNTIYF. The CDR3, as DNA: TGTGCCAGCAGCCTACCTCCAGGGAGTACTGGAAACACCATATATTTT.

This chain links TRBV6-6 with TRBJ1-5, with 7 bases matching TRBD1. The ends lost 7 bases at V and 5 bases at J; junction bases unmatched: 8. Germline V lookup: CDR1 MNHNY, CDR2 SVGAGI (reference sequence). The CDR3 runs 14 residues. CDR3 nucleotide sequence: TGTGCCAGCAATAAGGGGACAGTAGATCAGCCCCAGCATTTT. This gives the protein CASNKGTVDQPQHF.

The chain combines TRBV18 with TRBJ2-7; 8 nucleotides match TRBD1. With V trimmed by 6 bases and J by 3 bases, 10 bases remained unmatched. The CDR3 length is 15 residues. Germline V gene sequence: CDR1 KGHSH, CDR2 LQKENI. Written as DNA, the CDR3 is TGTGCCAGCTCCCAAGGACAGGGTGGTCTCTACGAGCAGTACTTC. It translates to CASSQGQGGLYEQYF.

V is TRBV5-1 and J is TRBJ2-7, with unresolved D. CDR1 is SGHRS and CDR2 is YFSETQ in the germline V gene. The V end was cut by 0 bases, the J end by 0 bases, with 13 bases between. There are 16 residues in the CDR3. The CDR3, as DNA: TGCGCCAGCAGCTTGGGATATCGGGCCACCTCCTACGAGCAGTACTTC. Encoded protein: CASSLGYRATSYEQYF.

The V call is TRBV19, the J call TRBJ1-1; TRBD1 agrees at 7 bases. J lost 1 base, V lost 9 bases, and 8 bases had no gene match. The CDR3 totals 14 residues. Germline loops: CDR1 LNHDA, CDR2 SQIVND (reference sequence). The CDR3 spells CASKIQGGNTEAFF. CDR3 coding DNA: TGTGCCAGCAAAATCCAGGGGGGGAACACTGAAGCTTTCTTT.

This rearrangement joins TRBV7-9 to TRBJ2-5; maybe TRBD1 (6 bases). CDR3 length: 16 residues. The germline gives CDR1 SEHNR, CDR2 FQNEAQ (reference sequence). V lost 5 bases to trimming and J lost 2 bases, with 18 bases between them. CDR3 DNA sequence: TGTGCCAGCAGCCCTGAAACCGGGACATCACAAGAGACCCAGTACTTC. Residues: CASSPETGTSQETQYF.

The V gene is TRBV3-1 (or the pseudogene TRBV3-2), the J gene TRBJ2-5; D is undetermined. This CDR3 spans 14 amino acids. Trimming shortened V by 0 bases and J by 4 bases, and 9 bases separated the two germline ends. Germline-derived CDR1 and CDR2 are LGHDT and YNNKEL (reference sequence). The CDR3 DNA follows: TGTGCCAGCAGCCAAGATCCACTTTTAGAGACCCAGTACTTC. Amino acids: CASSQDPLLETQYF.

The CDR3 DNA reads TGTGCCAGCAGTTTCTGGGGGGGCGGTGAAAAACTGTTTTTT. Translating it yields CASSFWGGGEKLFF. This chain joins TRBV27 and TRBJ1-4, with TRBD1 as a possible D gene (6 bases). Trimming stripped 3 bases from V and 7 bases from J, with 12 bases between. The CDR3 has 14 residues. Germline V gene data show CDR1 as MNHEY and CDR2 as SMNVEV (reference sequence). The full variable domain, rest sourced from reference TRBV27 and TRBJ1-4, is EAQVTQNPRYLITVTGKKLTVTCSQNMNHEYMSWYRQDPGLGLRQIYYSMNVEVTDKGDVPEGYKVSRKEKRNFPLILESPSPNQTSLYFCASSFWGGGEKLFFGSGTQLSVL.

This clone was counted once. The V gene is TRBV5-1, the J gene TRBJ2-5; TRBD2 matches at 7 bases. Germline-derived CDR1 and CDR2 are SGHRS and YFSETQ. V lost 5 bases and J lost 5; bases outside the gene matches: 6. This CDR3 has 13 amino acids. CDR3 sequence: CASSRGGRETQYF. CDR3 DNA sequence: TGCGCCAGCAGTCGGGGAGGGCGGGAGACCCAGTACTTC. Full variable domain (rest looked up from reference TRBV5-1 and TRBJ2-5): KAGVTQTPRYLIKTRGQQVTLSCSPISGHRSVSWYQQTPGQGLQFLFEYFSETQRNKGNFPGRFSGRQFSNSRSEMNVSTLELGDSALYLCASSRGGRETQYFGPGTRLLVL.